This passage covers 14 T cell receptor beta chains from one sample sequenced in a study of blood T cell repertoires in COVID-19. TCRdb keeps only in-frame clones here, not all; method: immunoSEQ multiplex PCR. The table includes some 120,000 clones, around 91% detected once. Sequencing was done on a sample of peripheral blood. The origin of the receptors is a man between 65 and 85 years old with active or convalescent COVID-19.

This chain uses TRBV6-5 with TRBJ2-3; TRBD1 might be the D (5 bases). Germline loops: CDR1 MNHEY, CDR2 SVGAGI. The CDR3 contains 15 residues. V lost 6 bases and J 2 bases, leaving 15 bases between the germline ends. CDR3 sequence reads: CASRDNKGHTDTQYF. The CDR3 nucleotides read TGTGCCAGCAGGGACAACAAAGGCCACACAGATACGCAGTATTTT.

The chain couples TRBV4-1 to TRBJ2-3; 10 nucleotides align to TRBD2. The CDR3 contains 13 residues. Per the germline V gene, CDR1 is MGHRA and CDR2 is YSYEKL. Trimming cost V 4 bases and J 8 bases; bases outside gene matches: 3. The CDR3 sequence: CASSRLAGVTQYF. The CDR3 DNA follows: TGCGCCAGCAGCCGACTAGCGGGTGTTACGCAGTATTTT.

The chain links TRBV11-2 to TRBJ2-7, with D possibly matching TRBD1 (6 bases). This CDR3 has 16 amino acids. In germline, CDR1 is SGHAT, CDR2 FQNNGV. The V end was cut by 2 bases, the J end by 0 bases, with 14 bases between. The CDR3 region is CASSLNPPGASYEQYF. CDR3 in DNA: TGTGCCAGCAGCTTAAATCCCCCAGGGGCCTCCTACGAGCAGTACTTC.

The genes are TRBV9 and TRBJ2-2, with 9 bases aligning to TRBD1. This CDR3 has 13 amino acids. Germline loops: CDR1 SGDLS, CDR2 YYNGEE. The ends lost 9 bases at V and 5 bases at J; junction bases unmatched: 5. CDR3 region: CATGTGQTGELFF. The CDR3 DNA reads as TGTGCCACCGGGACAGGGCAGACCGGGGAGCTGTTTTTT.

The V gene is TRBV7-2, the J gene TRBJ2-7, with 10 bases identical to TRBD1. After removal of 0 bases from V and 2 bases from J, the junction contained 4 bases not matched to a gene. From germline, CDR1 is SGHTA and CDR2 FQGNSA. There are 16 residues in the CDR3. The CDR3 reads CASSLASGTGAYEQYF. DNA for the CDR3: TGTGCCAGCAGCTTAGCAAGCGGGACAGGGGCCTACGAGCAGTACTTC.

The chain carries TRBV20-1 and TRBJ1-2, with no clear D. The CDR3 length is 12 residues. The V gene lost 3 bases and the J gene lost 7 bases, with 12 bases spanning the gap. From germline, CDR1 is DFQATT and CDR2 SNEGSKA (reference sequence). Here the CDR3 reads CSASPIELGYTF. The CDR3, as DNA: TGCAGTGCTAGTCCCATAGAGCTTGGCTACACCTTC.

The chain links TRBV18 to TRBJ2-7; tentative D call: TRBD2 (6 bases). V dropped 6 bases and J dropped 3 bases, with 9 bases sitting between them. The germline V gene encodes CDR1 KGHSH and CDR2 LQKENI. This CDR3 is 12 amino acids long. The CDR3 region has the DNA TGTGCCAGCTCCCGGGGAGGCTACGAGCAGTACTTC. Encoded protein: CASSRGGYEQYF.

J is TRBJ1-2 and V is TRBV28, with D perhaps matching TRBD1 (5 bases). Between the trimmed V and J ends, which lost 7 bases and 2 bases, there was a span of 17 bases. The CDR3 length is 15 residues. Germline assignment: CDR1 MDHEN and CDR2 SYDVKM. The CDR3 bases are TGTGCCAGCACCTCCTACCGGCGGGGGAACTATGGCTACACCTTC. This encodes CASTSYRRGNYGYTF.

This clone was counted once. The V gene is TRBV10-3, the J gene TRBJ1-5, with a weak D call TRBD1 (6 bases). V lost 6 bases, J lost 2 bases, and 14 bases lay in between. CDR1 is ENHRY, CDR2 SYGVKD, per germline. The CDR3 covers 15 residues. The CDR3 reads CAISMTGGGNQPQHF. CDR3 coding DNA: TGTGCCATCAGCATGACAGGCGGAGGCAATCAGCCCCAGCATTTT.

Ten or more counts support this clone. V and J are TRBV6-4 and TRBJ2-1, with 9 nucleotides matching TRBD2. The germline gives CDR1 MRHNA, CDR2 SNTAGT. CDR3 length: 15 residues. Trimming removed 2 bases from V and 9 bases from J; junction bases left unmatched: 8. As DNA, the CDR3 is TGTGCCAGCAGTGACAGGGCGGGAGGGCCGAGTGAGCAGTTCTTC. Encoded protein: CASSDRAGGPSEQFF.

CDR3 loop: CASSLLTSGTFGTGELFF. The CDR3 DNA sequence: TGTGCCAGCAGCCTTTTGACTAGCGGGACGTTTGGCACCGGGGAGCTGTTTTTT. The V gene is TRBV7-8, the J gene TRBJ2-2; 11 nucleotides line up with TRBD2. The length of the CDR3 is 18 residues. V shed 5 bases and J 4 bases; nucleotides not matched to a gene: 12. Per germline, CDR1 SGHVS and CDR2 FQNEAQ. The full variable domain, in which reference TRBV7-8 and TRBJ2-2 provide the parts outside the CDR3, is GAGVSQSPRYKVAKRGQDVALRCDPISGHVSLFWYQQALGQGPEFLTYFQNEAQLDKSGLPSDRFFAERPEGSVSTLKIQRTQQEDSAVYLCASSLLTSGTFGTGELFFGEGSRLTVL.

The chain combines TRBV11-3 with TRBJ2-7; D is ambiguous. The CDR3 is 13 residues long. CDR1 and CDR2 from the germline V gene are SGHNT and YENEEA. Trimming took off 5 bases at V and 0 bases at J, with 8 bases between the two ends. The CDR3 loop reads CASSPSGSYEQYF. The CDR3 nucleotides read TGTGCCAGCAGCCCATCGGGCTCCTACGAGCAGTACTTC.

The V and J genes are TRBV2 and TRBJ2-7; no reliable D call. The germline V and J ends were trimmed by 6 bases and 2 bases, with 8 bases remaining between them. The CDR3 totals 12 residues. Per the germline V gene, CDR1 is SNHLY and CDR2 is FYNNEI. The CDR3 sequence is CASRELPYEQYF. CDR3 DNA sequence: TGTGCCAGCAGAGAACTACCCTACGAGCAGTACTTC.

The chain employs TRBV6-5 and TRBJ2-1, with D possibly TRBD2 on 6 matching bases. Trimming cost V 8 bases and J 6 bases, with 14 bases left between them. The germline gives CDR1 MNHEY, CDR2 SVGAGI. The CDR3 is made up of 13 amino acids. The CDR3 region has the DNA TGTGCCAGCGGGACTCTCACAGGCAATGAGCAGTTCTTC. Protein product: CASGTLTGNEQFF.